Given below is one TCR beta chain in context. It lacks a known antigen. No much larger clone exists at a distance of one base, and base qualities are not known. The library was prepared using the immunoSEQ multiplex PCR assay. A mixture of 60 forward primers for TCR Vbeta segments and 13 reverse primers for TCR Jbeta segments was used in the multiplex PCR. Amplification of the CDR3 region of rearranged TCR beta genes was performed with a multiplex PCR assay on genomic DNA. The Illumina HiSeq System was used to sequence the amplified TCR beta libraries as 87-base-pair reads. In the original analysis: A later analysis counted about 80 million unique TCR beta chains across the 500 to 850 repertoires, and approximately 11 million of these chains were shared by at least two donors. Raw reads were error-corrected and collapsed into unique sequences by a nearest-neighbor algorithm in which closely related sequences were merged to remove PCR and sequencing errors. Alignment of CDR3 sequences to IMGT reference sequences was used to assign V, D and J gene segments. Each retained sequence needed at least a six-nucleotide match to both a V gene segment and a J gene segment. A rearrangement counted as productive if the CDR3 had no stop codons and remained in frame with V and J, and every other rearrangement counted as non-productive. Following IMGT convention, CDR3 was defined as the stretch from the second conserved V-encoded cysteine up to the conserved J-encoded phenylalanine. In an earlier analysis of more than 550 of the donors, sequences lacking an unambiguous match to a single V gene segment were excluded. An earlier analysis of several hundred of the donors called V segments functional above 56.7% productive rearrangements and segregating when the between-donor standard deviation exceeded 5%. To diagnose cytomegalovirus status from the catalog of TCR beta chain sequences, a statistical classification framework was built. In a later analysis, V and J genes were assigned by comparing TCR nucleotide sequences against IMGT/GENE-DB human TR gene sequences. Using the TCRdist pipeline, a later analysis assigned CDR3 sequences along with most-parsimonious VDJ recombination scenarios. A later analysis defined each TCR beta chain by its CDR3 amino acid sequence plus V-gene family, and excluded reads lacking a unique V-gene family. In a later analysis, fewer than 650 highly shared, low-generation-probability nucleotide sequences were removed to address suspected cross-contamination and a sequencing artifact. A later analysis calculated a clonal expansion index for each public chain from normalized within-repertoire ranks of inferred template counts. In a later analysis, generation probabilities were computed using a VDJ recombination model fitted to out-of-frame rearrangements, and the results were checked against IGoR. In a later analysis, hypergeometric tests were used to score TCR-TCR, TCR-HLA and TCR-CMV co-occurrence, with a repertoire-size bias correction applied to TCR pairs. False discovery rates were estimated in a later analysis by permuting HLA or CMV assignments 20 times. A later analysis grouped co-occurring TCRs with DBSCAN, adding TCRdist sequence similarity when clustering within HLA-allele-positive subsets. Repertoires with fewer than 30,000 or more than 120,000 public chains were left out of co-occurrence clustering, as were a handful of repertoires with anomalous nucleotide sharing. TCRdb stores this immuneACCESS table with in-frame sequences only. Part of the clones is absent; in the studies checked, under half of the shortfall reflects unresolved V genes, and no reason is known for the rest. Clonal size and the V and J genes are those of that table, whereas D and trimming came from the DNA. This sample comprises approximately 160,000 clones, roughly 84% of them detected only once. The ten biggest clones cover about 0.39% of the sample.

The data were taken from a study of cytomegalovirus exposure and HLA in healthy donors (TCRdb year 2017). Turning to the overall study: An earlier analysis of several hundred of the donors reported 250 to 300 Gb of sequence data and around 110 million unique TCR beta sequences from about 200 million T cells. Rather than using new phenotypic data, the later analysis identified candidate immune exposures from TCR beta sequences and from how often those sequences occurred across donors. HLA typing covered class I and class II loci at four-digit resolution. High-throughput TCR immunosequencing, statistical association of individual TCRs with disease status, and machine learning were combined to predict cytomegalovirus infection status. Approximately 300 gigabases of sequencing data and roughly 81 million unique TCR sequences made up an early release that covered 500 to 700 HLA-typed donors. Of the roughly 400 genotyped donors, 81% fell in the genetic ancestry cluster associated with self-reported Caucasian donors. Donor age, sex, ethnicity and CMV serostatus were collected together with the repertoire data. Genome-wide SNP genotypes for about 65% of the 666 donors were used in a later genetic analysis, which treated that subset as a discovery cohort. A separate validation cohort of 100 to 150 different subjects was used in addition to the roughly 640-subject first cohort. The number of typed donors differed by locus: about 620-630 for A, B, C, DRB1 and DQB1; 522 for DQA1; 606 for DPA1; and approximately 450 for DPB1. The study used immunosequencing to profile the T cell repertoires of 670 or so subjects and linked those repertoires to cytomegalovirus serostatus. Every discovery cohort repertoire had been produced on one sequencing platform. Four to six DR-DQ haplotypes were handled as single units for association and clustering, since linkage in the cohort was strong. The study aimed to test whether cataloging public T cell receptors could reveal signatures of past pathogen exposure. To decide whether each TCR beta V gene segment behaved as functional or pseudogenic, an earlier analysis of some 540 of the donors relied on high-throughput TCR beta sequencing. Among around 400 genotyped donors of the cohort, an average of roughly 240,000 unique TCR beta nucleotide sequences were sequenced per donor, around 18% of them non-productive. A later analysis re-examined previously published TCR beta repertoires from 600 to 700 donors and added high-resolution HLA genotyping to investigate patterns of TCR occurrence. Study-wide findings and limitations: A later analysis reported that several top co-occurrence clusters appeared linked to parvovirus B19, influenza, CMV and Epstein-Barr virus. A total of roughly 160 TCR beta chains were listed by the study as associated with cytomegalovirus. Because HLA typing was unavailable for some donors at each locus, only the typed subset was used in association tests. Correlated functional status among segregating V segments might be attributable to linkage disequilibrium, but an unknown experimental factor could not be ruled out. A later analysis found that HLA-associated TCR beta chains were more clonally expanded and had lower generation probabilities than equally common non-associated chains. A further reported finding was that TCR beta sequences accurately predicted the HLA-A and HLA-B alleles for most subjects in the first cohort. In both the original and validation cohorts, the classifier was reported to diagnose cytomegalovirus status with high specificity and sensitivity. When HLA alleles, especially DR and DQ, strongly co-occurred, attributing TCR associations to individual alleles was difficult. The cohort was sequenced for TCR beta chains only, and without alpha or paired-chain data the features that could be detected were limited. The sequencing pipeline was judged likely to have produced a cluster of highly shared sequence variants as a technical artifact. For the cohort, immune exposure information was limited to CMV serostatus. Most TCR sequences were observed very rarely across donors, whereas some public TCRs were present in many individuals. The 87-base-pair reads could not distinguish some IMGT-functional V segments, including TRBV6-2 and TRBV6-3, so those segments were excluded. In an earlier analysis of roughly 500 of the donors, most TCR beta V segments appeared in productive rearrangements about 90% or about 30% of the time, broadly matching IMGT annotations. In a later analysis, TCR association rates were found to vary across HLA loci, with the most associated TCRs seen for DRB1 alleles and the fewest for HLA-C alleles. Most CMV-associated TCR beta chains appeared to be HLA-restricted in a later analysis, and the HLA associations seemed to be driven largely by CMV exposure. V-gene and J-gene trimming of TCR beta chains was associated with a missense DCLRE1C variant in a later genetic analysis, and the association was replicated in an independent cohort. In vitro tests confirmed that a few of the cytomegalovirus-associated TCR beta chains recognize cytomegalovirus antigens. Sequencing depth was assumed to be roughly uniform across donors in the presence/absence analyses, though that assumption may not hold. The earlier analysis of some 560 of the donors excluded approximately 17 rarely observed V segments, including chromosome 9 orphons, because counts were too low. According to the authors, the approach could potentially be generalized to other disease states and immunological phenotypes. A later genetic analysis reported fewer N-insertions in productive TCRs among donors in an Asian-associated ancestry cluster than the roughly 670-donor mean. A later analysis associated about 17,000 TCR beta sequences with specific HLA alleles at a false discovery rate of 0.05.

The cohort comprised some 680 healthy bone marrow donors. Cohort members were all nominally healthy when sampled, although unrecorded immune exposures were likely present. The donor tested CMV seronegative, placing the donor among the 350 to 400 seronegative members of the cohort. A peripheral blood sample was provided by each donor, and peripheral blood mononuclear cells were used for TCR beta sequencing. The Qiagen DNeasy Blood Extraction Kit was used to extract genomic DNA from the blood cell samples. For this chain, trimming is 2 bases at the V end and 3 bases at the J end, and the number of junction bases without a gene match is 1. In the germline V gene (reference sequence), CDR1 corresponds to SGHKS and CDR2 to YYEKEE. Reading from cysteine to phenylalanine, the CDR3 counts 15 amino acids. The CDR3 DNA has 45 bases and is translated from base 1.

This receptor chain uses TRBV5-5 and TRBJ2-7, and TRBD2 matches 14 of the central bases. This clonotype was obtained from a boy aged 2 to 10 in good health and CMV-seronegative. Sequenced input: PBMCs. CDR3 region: CASSLGLAGGYEQYF. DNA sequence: TGTGCCAGCAGCTTAGGACTAGCGGGAGGCTACGAGCAGTACTTC.